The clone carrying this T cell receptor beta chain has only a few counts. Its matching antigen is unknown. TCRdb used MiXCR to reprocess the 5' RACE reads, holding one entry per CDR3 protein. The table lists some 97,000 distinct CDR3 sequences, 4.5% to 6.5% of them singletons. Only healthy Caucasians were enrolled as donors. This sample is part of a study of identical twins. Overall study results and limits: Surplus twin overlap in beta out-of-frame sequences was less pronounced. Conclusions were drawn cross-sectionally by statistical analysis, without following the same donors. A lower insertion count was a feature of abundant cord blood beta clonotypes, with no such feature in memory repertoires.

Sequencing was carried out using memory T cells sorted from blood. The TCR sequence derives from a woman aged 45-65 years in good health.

The CDR3 loop reads CASGSPSGRTRSYNEQFF. The DNA for the CDR3 is TGTGCTAGTGGTTCCCCGTCGGGGAGGACGCGCTCCTACAATGAGCAGTTCTTC. The chain uses TRBV12-5 and TRBJ2-1; perhaps TRBD2 as D (6 bases). The CDR3 contains 18 residues. Germline CDR1 is LGHNT and CDR2 is FRNRAP. Trimming left V 4 bases short and J 0 bases short, with 19 bases between. Variable domain in full (rest from reference TRBV12-5 and TRBJ2-1): DARVTQTPRHKVTEMGQEVTMRCQPILGHNTVFWYRQTMMQGLELLAYFRNRAPLDDSGMPKDRFSAEMPDATLATLKIQPSEPRDSAVYFCASGSPSGRTRSYNEQFFGPGTRLTVL.